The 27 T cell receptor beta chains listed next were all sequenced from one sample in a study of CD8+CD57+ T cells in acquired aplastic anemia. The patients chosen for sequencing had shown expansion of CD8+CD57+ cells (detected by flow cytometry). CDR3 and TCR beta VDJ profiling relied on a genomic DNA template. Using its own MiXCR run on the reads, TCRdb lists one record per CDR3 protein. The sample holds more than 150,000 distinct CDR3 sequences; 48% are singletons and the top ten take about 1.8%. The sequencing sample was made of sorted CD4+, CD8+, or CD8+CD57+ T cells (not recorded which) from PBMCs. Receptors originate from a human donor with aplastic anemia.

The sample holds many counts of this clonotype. The CDR3 DNA reads as TGCAGTGCTGGACAGGGTGGTTTGGAGACCCAGTACTTC. Translation: CSAGQGGLETQYF. The chain has TRBV20-1 and TRBJ2-5; 8 bases agree with TRBD1. This CDR3 is 13 amino acids long. CDR1 and CDR2 from the germline V gene are DFQATT and SNEGSKA (reference sequence). V lost 5 bases and J lost 5; bases outside the gene matches: 7.

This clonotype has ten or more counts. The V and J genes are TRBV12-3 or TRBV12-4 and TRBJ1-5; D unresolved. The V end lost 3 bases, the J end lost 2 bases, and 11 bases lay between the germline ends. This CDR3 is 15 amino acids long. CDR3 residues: CASSFPGMGNQPQHF. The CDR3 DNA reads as TGTGCCAGCAGTTTTCCGGGGATGGGCAATCAGCCCCAGCATTTT.

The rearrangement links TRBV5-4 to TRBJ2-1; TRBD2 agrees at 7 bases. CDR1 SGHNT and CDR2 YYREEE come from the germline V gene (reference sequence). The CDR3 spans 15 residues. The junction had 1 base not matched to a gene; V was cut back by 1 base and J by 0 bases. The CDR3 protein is CASSLKRDSYNEQFF. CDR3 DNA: TGTGCCAGCAGCTTGAAGCGGGACTCCTACAATGAGCAGTTCTTC.

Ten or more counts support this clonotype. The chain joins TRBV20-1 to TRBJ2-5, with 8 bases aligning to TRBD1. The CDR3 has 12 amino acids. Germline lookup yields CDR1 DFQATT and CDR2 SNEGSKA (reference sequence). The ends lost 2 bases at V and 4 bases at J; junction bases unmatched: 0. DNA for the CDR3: TGCAGTGCTAGAACAGGGGGAGAGACCCAGTACTTC. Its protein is CSARTGGETQYF.

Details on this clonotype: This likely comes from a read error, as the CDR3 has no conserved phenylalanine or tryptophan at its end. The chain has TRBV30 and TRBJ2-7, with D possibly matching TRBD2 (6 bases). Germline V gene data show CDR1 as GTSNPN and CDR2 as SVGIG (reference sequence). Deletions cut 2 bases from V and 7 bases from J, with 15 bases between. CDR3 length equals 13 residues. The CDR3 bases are TGTGCCTGGAGTATGGGAGGAATTCGAGAGCAGTACCTC. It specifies CAWSMGGIREQYL.

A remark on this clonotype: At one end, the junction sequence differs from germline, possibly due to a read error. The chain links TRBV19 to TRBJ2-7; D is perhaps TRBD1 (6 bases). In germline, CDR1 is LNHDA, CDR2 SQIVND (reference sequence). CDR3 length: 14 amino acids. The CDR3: CASSIAGASDEQYF. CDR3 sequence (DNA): TGTGCCAGTAGCATAGCAGGGGCCTCCGACGAGCAGTACTTC. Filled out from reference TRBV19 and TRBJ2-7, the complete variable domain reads DGGITQSPKYLFRKEGQNVTLSCEQNLNHDAMYWYRQDPGQGLRLIYYSQIVNDFQKGDIAEGYSVSREKKESFPLTVTSAQKNPTAFYLCASSIAGASDEQYFGPGTRLTVT.

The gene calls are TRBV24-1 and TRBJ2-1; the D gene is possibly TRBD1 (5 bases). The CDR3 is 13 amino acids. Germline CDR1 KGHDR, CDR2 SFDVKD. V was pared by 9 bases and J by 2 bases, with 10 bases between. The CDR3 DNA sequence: TGTGCCACCGGCCAGGGCCCCTACAATGAGCAGTTCTTC. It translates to CATGQGPYNEQFF.

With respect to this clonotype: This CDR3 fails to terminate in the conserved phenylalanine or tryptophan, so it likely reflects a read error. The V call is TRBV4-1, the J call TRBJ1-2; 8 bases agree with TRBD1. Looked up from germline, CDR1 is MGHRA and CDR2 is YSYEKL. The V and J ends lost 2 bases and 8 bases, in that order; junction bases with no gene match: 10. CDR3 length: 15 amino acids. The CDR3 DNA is TGCGCCAGCAGCCAAAGGACAGGGAAATTGGAGGGCTACACCGTC. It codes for CASSQRTGKLEGYTV.

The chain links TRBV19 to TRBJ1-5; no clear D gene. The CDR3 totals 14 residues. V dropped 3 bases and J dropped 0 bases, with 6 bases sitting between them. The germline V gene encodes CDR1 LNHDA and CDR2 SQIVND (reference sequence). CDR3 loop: CASSIGNSNQPQHF. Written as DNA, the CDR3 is TGTGCCAGTAGTATTGGGAATAGCAATCAGCCCCAGCATTTT. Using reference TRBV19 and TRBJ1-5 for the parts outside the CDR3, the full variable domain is DGGITQSPKYLFRKEGQNVTLSCEQNLNHDAMYWYRQDPGQGLRLIYYSQIVNDFQKGDIAEGYSVSREKKESFPLTVTSAQKNPTAFYLCASSIGNSNQPQHFGDGTRLSIL.

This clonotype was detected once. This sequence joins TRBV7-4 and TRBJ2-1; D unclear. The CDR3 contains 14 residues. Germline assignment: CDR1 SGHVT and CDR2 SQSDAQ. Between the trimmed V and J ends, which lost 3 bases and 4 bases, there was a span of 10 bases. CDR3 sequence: CASSFRVEYNEQFF. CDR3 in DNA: TGTGCCAGCAGCTTTAGGGTGGAATACAATGAGCAGTTCTTC.

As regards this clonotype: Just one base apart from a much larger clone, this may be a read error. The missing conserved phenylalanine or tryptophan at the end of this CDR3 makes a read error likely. CDR3 DNA: TGTGCCAGCAGTGAAGCGGATATAGCGGACCTAACGAAGGAGACCCAGTACCTC. Amino acid sequence: CASSEADIADLTKETQYL. The genes are TRBV2 and TRBJ2-5, with a weak D call TRBD2 (6 bases). The length of the CDR3 is 18 residues. Germline loops: CDR1 SNHLY, CDR2 FYNNEI. V lost 0 bases and J lost 5, with 22 bases in between.

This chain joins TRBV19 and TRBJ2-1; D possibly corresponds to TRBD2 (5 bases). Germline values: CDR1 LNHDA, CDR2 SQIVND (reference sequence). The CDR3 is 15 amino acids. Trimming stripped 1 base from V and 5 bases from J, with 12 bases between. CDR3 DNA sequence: TGTGCCAGTAGTATAGGGCGGTTGAGGGACAATGAGCAGTTCTTC. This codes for CASSIGRLRDNEQFF.

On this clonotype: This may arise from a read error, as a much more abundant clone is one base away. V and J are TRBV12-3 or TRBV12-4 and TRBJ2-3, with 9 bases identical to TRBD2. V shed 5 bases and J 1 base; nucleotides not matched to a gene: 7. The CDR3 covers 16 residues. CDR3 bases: TGTGCCAGCAGTACCACTAGCGGGTGTGGCACAGATACGCAGTATTTT. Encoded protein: CASSTTSGCGTDTQYF.

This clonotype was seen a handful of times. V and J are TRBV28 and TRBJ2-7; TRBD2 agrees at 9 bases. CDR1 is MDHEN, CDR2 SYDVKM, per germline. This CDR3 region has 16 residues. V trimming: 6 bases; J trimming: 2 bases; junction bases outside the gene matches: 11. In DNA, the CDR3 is TGTGCCAGCAGCCCTCGGGGTAGCGGGAGAACCTACGAGCAGTACTTC. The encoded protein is CASSPRGSGRTYEQYF.

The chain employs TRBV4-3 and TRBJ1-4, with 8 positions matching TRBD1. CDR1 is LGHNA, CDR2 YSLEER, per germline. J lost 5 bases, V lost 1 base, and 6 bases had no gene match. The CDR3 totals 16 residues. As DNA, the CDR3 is TGCGCCAGCAGCCAAGGAGGACAGGGCCCAAATGAAAAACTGTTTTTT. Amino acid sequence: CASSQGGQGPNEKLFF.

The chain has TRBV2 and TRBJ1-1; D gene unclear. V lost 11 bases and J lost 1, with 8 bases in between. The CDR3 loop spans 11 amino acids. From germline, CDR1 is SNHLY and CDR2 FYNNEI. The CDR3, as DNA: TGTGCCGGGTTATCGAACACTGAAGCTTTCTTT. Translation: CAGLSNTEAFF.

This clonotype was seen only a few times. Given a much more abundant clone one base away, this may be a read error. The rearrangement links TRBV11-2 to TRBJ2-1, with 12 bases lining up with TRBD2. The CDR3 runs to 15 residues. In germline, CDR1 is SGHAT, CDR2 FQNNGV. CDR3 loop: CASSPSTSGSAEQLF. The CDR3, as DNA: TGTGCCAGCAGCCCCTCGACTAGCGGGAGCGCTGAGCAGCTCTTC.

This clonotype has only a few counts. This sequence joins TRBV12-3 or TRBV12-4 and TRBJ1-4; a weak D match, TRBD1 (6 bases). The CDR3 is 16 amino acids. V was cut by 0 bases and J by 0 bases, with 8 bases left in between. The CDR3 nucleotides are TGTGCCAGCAGTTTAGCGGCAGGGGCAACTAATGAAAAACTGTTTTTT. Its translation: CASSLAAGATNEKLFF.

This CDR3 is CASSLMPERQETQYF. In nucleotides, the CDR3 is TGTGCCAGCAGCTTAATGCCAGAACGGCAAGAGACCCAGTACTTC. The genes are TRBV7-3 and TRBJ2-5, with unresolved D. Germline CDR1 reads SGHTA; CDR2 reads FQGTGA. Trimming removed 1 base from V and 2 bases from J, with 11 bases in between. The CDR3 spans 15 residues.

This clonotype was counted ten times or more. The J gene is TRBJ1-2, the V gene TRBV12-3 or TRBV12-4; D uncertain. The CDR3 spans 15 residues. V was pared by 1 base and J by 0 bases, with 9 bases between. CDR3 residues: CASSLGRRSNYGYTF. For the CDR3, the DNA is TGTGCCAGCAGTTTAGGAAGGCGATCTAACTATGGCTACACCTTC.

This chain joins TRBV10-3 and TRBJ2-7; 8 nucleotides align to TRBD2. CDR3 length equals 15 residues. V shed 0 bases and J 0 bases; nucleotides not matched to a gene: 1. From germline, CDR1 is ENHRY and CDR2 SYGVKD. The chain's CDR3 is CAISESLADSYEQYF. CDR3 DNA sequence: TGTGCCATCAGTGAGTCACTAGCGGACTCCTACGAGCAGTACTTC.

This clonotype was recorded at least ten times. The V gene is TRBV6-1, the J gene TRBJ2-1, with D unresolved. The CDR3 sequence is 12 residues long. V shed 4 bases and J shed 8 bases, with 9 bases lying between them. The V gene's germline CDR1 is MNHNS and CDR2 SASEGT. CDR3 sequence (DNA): TGTGCCAGCAGTGGGTTCACCTATGAGCAGTTCTTC. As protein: CASSGFTYEQFF.

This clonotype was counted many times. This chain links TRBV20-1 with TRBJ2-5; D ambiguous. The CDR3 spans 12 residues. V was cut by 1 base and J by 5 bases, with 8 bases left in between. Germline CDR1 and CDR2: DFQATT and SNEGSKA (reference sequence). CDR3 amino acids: CSARGVSETQYF. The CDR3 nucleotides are TGCAGTGCTAGAGGGGTCAGCGAGACCCAGTACTTC.

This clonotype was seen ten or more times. The chain's CDR3 is CASSGAFNEKLFF. In DNA, the CDR3 is TGTGCCAGCAGTGGCGCGTTTAATGAAAAACTGTTTTTT. V and J are TRBV6-1 and TRBJ1-4; D call uncertain. The V end was cut by 4 bases, the J end by 4 bases, with 7 bases between. In germline, CDR1 is MNHNS, CDR2 SASEGT. The length of the CDR3 is 13 residues.

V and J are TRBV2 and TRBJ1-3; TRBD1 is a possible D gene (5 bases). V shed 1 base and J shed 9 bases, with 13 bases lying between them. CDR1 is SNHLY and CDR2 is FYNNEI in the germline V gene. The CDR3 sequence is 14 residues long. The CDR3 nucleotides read TGTGCCAGCAGTGAAGTGGGGACGGCGATCACCATATATTTT. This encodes CASSEVGTAITIYF.

CDR3 sequence reads: CASSYTPGQGWTQYF. In DNA form, the CDR3 reads TGTGCCAGCAGTTACACCCCGGGACAGGGATGGACCCAGTACTTC. The chain combines TRBV5-6 with TRBJ2-5; 9 bases agree with TRBD1. Germline CDR1 and CDR2: SGHDT and YYEEEE. Losses at the gene ends were 5 bases for V and 7 bases for J; bases not matched to a gene: 12. The CDR3 extends over 15 amino acids.

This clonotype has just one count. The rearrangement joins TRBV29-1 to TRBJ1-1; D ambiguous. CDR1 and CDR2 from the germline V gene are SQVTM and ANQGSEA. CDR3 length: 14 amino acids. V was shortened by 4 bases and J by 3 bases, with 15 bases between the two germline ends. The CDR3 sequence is CSVGTAGGYTEAFF. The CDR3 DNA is TGCAGCGTTGGGACCGCCGGCGGCTACACTGAAGCTTTCTTT.